This T cell receptor (beta chain) was recorded in a study of cytomegalovirus exposure and HLA in healthy donors. CDR1 is MNHNS and CDR2 is SASEGT in the germline V gene. V was pared by 4 bases and J by 0 bases, with 13 bases between. The length of the CDR3 is 15 residues. The PCR contained 60 Vbeta and 13 Jbeta primers. Measured with immunoSEQ multiplex PCR; TCRdb has only the in-frame clones, and not every one. The sample holds under 200,000 clones; approximately 11% are singletons and the top ten take 7.5% to 10%. Sequencing was done on a sample of PBMCs. This clonotype originated in a man aged 45 to 65 in good health and CMV-seropositive. The V call is TRBV6-1, the J call TRBJ2-7, with TRBD1 as a possible D gene (5 bases). As DNA, the CDR3 is TGTGCCAGCAGTGGACAGATCCGTAGCTCCTACGAGCAGTACGTC. The encoded protein is CASSGQIRSSYEQYV.